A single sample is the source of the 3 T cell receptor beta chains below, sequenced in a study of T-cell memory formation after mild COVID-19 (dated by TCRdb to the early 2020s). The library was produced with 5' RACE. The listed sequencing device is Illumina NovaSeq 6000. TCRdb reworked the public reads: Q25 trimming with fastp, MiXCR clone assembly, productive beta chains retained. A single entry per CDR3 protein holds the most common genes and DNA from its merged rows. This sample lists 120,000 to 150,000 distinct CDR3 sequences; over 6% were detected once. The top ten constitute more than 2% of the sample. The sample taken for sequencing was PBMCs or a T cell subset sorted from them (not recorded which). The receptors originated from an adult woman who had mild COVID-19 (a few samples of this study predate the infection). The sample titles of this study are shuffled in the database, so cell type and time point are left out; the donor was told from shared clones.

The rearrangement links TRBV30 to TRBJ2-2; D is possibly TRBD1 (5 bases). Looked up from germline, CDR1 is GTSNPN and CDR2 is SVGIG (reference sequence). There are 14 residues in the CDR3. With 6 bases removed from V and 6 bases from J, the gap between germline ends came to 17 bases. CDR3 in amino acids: CACHKTAIPGELFF. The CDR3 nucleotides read TGTGCCTGCCATAAGACAGCGATTCCCGGGGAGCTGTTTTTT.

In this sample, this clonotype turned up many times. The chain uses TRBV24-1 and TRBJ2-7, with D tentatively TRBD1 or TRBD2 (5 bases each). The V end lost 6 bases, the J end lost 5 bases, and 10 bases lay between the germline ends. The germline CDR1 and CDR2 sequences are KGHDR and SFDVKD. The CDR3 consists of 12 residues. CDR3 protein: CATSPQGDEQYF. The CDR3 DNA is TGTGCCACCAGTCCCCAGGGAGACGAGCAGTACTTC.

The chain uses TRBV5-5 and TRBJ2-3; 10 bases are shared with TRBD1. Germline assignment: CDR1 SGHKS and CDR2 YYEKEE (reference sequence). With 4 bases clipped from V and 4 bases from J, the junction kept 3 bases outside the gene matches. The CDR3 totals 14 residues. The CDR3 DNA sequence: TGTGCCAGCAGCCTCGGACAGGGGGCAGATACGCAGTATTTT. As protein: CASSLGQGADTQYF. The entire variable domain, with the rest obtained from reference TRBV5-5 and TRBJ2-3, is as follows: DAGVTQSPTHLIKTRGQQVTLRCSPISGHKSVSWYQQVLGQGPQFIFQYYEKEERGRGNFPDRFSARQFPNYSSELNVNALLLGDSALYLCASSLGQGADTQYFGPGTRLTVL.